One sample yielded the 14 T cell receptor beta chains listed below, sequenced in a study of blood T cell repertoires in COVID-19. Here immunoSEQ multiplex PCR was the method, and the copy in TCRdb shows in-frame clones only, minus some. The table has approximately 270,000 clones, about four fifths seen once; the top ten hold approximately 15%. The material sequenced was peripheral blood. The receptors were sampled from a person aged 70 to 85 with COVID-19, enrolled during active disease.

The rearrangement links TRBV6-5 to TRBJ1-5, with no clear D. Germline lookup yields CDR1 MNHEY and CDR2 SVGAGI. Trimming removed 7 bases from V and 1 base from J, with 14 bases in between. This CDR3 has 15 residues. In nucleotides, the CDR3 is TGTGCCAGCACCCCGAGTGGAGGGAGCAATCAGCCCCAGCATTTT. It codes for CASTPSGGSNQPQHF.

V gene TRBV7-2 combines with J gene TRBJ2-3; 7 bases are shared with TRBD2. V lost 5 bases, J lost 10 bases, and 15 bases stayed unmatched. The CDR3 spans 15 residues. Looked up from germline, CDR1 is SGHTA and CDR2 is FQGNSA. CDR3 region: CASSPGTTRRVPQYF. CDR3 in DNA: TGTGCCAGCAGCCCTGGGACTACCCGAAGGGTTCCGCAGTATTTT.

This chain connects TRBV24-1 to TRBJ2-1, with 7 bases identical to TRBD1. The CDR3 covers 12 residues. From germline, CDR1 is KGHDR and CDR2 SFDVKD. With V trimmed by 9 bases and J by 7 bases, 5 bases remained unmatched. CDR3: CATEQGMNEQFF. The CDR3 bases are TGTGCCACCGAACAGGGGATGAATGAGCAGTTCTTC.

The CDR3 DNA follows: TGCGCCAGCAGCTTTTTGGCGGGGCCTGGAAGCTCCTACAATGAGCAGTTCTTC. Encoded protein: CASSFLAGPGSSYNEQFF. The chain links TRBV5-1 to TRBJ2-1; D may be TRBD2 (6 bases). The CDR3 extends over 18 amino acids. The germline gives CDR1 SGHRS, CDR2 YFSETQ. The ends were cut back, 2 bases at V and 0 bases at J, with 18 bases in the middle.

V is TRBV10-2 and J is TRBJ1-1, with D unclear. Germline loops: CDR1 WSHSY, CDR2 SAAADI. The CDR3 contains 12 residues. The V end lost 3 bases, the J end lost 10 bases, and 12 bases lay between the germline ends. DNA for the CDR3: TGCGCCAGCAGTGACTTGGGCGTGGGAGCTTTCTTT. Encoded protein: CASSDLGVGAFF.

This chain links TRBV28 with TRBJ2-7; D gene uncertain. There are 11 residues in the CDR3. Germline V gives CDR1 MDHEN, CDR2 SYDVKM. Trimming removed 3 bases from V and 5 bases from J, with 5 bases in between. CDR3 sequence: CASSFEDEQYF. The DNA of the CDR3 is TGTGCCAGCAGTTTTGAGGACGAGCAGTACTTC.

The rearrangement uses TRBV5-1 and TRBJ2-1; the D is unclear. The CDR3 contains 17 residues. Per the germline V gene, CDR1 is SGHRS and CDR2 is YFSETQ. V was trimmed by 0 bases and J by 8 bases, leaving 21 bases between them. CDR3 amino acids: CASSLAGGLTPVDEQFF. Written as DNA, the CDR3 is TGCGCCAGCAGCTTGGCCGGCGGTCTAACCCCCGTCGATGAGCAGTTCTTC.

There are many counts of this clone. The rearrangement joins TRBV4-1 to TRBJ1-3; tentative D call: TRBD1 (6 bases). V lost 1 base and J 1 base, leaving 8 bases between the germline ends. Germline lookup yields CDR1 MGHRA and CDR2 YSYEKL. The CDR3 contains 15 residues. The CDR3 nucleotides read TGCGCCAGCAGCCAAGTACAGGGTTCTGGAAACACCATATATTTT. This translates into CASSQVQGSGNTIYF.

The V and J genes are TRBV19 and TRBJ2-2, with 8 positions matching TRBD1. Trimming took 1 base from V and 5 from J; bases not matched to a gene: 6. CDR1 and CDR2 (germline): LNHDA, SQIVND (reference sequence). The CDR3 length is 16 residues. The CDR3 loop is CASSIGRTGRTGELFF. The CDR3 DNA is TGTGCCAGTAGTATAGGACGGACAGGGAGAACCGGGGAGCTGTTTTTT.

The V gene is TRBV6-6, the J gene TRBJ1-2; 9 positions agree with TRBD1. Unmatched junction bases numbered 7, after V lost 11 bases and J lost 0 bases. CDR3 length: 14 amino acids. CDR1 MNHNY and CDR2 SVGAGI come from the germline V gene (reference sequence). The CDR3 DNA reads as TGTGCCGGCGGACAGGGGCCCACTAACTATGGCTACACCTTC. This encodes CAGGQGPTNYGYTF.

For the CDR3, the DNA is TGTGCCAGCTCACCATCTAAGGGGGGGGTCGGCGAGCAGTACTTC. Translated, it gives CASSPSKGGVGEQYF. The chain joins TRBV18 to TRBJ2-7, with a weak D call TRBD2 (7 bases). The germline gives CDR1 KGHSH, CDR2 LQKENI. CDR3 length: 15 residues. Trimming left V 2 bases short and J 6 bases short, with 17 bases between. Variable domain in full (rest from reference TRBV18 and TRBJ2-7): NAGVMQNPRHLVRRRGQEARLRCSPMKGHSHVYWYRQLPEEGLKFMVYLQKENIIDESGMPKERFSAEFPKEGPSILRIQQVVRGDSAAYFCASSPSKGGVGEQYFGPGTRLTVT.

J is TRBJ1-6 and V is TRBV10-2; D remains unclear. CDR1 is WSHSY, CDR2 SAAADI, per germline. This CDR3 has 15 amino acids. V shed 6 bases and J shed 7 bases, with 16 bases lying between them. The CDR3 sequence: CASSGREAINSPLHF. CDR3 sequence (DNA): TGCGCCAGCAGCGGTCGGGAGGCCATAAATTCACCCCTCCACTTT.

The chain employs TRBV5-1 and TRBJ2-2, with a possible D match to TRBD2 (6 bases). The CDR3 contains 13 residues. V was clipped by 2 bases and J by 5 bases, with 7 bases between them. CDR1 SGHRS and CDR2 YFSETQ come from the germline V gene. The CDR3 region has the DNA TGCGCCAGCAGCTTTGGAGGGACCGGGGAGCTGTTTTTT. Protein product: CASSFGGTGELFF.

V is TRBV29-1 and J is TRBJ1-4; 8 bases agree with TRBD1. The germline V gene encodes CDR1 SQVTM and CDR2 ANQGSEA. This CDR3 comprises 14 residues. V shed 6 bases and J 2 bases; nucleotides not matched to a gene: 5. The DNA of the CDR3 is TGCAGCGTCGACAGGGGTGGCACTAATGAAAAACTGTTTTTT. Residues: CSVDRGGTNEKLFF.